The sequence of this T cell receptor beta chain was determined in a study of immune heterogeneity within non-small cell lung tumors. General study results and limits: The study found identical dominant CDR3 beta clonotypes recurring across tumor sites within a patient, alongside site-unique high-frequency clones. For the most part, the T-cell receptor beta clonotypes present at high frequency were distinct from one individual patient to the next.

Note on this clonotype: Its antigen is undetermined.

Amplifying TCR beta CDR3 involved multiplex PCR carried out with 32 V and 13 J primers. TCRdb itself ran the multiplex PCR reads through MiXCR, one entry per CDR3 protein. The profile shows 10,000 to 15,000 distinct CDR3 sequences, approximately 20% of them singletons. The germline gives CDR1 DFQATT, CDR2 SNEGSKA (reference sequence). Trimming stripped 4 bases from V and 1 base from J, with 11 bases between. The CDR3 is 14 residues long. Bulk tumor genomic DNA, approximately 600 ng per sample, was used as template. Several far-apart biopsies were taken per primary tumor during surgery. Patients underwent curative surgery for untreated, newly diagnosed non-small cell lung cancer.

The V and J genes are TRBV20-1 and TRBJ2-1; tentative D call: TRBD2 (6 bases). The origin of this receptor is a man in his sixties with non-small cell lung cancer. Sample: lung tumor tissue. The CDR3 loop is CSANGGTSYNEQFF. CDR3 nucleotides: TGCAGTGCTAACGGGGGAACTTCCTACAATGAGCAGTTCTTC.